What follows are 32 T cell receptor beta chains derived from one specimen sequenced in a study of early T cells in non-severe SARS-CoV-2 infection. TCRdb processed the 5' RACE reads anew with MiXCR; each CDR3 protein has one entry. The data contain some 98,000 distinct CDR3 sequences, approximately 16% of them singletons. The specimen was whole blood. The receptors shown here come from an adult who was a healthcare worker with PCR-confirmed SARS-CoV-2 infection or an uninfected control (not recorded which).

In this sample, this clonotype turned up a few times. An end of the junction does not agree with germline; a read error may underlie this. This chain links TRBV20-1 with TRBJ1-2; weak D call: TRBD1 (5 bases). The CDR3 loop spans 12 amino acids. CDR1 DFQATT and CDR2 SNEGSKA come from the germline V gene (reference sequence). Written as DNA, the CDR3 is TGCAGTGCACCCAGGGTATCCTATGGCTACCCCTTC. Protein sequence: CSAPRVSYGYPF.

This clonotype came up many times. CDR3 loop: CASRQTGTNSYEQYF. The CDR3 DNA is TGTGCCAGCAGACAGACAGGTACGAACTCCTACGAGCAGTACTTC. The V gene is TRBV2, the J gene TRBJ2-7; D is perhaps TRBD1 (6 bases). This CDR3 spans 15 amino acids. Trimming shortened V by 6 bases and J by 0 bases, and 15 bases separated the two germline ends. Germline lookup yields CDR1 SNHLY and CDR2 FYNNEI.

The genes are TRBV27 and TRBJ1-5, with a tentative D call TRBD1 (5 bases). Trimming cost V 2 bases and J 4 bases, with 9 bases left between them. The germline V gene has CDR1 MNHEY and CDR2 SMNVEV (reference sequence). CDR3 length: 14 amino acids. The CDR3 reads CASSLRGVNQPQHF. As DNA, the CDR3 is TGTGCCAGCAGTTTACGAGGGGTGAATCAGCCCCAGCATTTT.

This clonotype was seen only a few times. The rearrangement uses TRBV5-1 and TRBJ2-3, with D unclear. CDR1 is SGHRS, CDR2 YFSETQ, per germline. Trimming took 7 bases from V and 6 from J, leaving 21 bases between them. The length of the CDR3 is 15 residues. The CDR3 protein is CASSRGVIAGDTQYF. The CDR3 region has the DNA TGCGCCAGCTCCCGTGGGGTGATAGCTGGGGATACGCAGTATTTT. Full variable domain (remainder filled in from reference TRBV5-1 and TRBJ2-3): KAGVTQTPRYLIKTRGQQVTLSCSPISGHRSVSWYQQTPGQGLQFLFEYFSETQRNKGNFPGRFSGRQFSNSRSEMNVSTLELGDSALYLCASSRGVIAGDTQYFGPGTRLTVL.

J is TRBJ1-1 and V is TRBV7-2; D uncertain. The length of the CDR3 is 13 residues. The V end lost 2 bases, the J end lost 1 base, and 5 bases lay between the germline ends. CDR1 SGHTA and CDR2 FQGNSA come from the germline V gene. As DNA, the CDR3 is TGTGCCAGCAGCTTAAAACAGAACACTGAAGCTTTCTTT. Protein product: CASSLKQNTEAFF.

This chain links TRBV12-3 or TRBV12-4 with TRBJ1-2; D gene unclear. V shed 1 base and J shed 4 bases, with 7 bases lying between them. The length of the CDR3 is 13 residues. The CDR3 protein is CASSLEGFYGYTF. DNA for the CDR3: TGTGCCAGCAGTTTAGAAGGGTTCTATGGCTACACCTTC.

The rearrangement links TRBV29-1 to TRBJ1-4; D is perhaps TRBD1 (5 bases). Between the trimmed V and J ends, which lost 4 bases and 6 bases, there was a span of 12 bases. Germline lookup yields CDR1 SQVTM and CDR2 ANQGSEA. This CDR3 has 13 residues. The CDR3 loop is CSVVEGADEKLFF. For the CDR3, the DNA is TGCAGCGTTGTAGAAGGGGCGGATGAAAAACTGTTTTTT. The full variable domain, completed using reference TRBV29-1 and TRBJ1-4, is SAVISQKPSRDICQRGTSLTIQCQVDSQVTMMFWYRQQPGQSLTLIATANQGSEATYESGFVIDKFPISRPNLTFSTLTVSNMSPEDSSIYLCSVVEGADEKLFFGSGTQLSVL.

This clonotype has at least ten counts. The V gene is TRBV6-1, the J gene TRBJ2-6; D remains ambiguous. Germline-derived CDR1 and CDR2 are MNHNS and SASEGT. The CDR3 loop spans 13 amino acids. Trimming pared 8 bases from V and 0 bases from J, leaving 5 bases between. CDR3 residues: CASYPSGANVLTF. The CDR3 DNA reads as TGTGCCAGCTATCCCTCTGGGGCCAACGTCCTGACTTTC.

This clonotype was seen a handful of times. CDR3 loop: CASSKPSSSYEQYF. Here the CDR3 DNA reads TGTGCCAGCAGCAAACCCAGCAGCTCCTACGAGCAGTACTTC. V usage is TRBV21-1 and J usage is TRBJ2-7. TRBV21-1 is given as a pseudogene. The CDR3 totals 14 residues.

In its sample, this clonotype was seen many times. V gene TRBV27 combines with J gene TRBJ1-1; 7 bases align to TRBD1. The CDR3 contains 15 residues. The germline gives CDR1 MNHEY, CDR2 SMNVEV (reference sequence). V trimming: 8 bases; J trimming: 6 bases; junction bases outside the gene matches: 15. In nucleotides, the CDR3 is TGTGCCAGCTGGGCCGTTGGGACAGCCCGTCCTGAAGCTTTCTTT. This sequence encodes CASWAVGTARPEAFF.

CDR3: CASSLFSLEQFF. Here the CDR3 DNA reads TGTGCCAGCAGTTTATTTAGCCTGGAGCAGTTCTTC. This sequence joins TRBV12-3 or TRBV12-4 and TRBJ2-1, with D unresolved. The CDR3 is made up of 12 amino acids. V was clipped by 2 bases and J by 10 bases, with 9 bases between them.

The CDR3 loop is CASSDYSAYGYTF. In nucleotides, the CDR3 is TGTGCCAGCAGTGACTACTCCGCCTATGGCTACACCTTC. This sequence joins TRBV6-1 and TRBJ1-2; D remains unclear. CDR1 and CDR2 (germline): MNHNS, SASEGT. CDR3 length: 13 residues. The V end lost 3 bases, the J end lost 4 bases, and 9 bases lay between the germline ends.

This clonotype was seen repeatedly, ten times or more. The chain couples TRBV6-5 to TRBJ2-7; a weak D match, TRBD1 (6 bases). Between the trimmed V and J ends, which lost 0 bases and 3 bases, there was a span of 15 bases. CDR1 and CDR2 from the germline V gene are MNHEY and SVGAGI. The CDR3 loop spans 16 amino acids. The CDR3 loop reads CASSYSRKTGLYEQYF. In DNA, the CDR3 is TGTGCCAGCAGTTACTCCCGGAAAACAGGGCTCTACGAGCAGTACTTC.

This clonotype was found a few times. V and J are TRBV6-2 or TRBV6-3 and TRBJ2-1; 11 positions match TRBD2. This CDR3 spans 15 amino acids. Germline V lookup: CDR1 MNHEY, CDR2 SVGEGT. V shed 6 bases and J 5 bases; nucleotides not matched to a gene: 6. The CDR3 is CASRHGLAGNNEQFF. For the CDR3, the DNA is TGTGCCAGCAGACACGGACTAGCGGGTAACAATGAGCAGTTCTTC.

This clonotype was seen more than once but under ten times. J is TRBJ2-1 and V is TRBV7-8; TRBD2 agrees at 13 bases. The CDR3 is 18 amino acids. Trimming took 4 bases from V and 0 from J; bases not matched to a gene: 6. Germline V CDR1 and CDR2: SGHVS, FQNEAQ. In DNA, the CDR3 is TGTGCCAGCAGCTCGACTAGCGGGGGGCTGAGCTCCTACAATGAGCAGTTCTTC. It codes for CASSSTSGGLSSYNEQFF. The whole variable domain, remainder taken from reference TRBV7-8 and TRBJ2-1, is GAGVSQSPRYKVAKRGQDVALRCDPISGHVSLFWYQQALGQGPEFLTYFQNEAQLDKSGLPSDRFFAERPEGSVSTLKIQRTQQEDSAVYLCASSSTSGGLSSYNEQFFGPGTRLTVL.

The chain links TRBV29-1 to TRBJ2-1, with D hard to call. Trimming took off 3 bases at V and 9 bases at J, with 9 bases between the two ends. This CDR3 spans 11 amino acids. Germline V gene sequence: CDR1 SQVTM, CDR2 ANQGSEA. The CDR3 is CSVEGLGEQFF. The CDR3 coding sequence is TGCAGCGTTGAGGGCCTAGGTGAGCAGTTCTTC.

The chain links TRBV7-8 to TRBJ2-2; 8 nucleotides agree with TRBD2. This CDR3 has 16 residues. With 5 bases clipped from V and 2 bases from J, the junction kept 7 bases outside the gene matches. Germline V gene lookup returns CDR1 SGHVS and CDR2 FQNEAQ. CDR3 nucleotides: TGTGCCAGCAGCCTCTCCGGGAGGGCCAACACCGGGGAGCTGTTTTTT. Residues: CASSLSGRANTGELFF. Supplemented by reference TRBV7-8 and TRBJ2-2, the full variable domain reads GAGVSQSPRYKVAKRGQDVALRCDPISGHVSLFWYQQALGQGPEFLTYFQNEAQLDKSGLPSDRFFAERPEGSVSTLKIQRTQQEDSAVYLCASSLSGRANTGELFFGEGSRLTVL.

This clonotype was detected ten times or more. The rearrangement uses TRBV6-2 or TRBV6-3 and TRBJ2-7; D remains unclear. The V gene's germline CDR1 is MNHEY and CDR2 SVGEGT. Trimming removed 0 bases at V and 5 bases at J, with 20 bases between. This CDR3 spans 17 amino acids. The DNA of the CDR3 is TGTGCCAGCAGTTACTCGAAGGGATCAGACGTTCAAAACGAGCAGTACTTC. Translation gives CASSYSKGSDVQNEQYF.

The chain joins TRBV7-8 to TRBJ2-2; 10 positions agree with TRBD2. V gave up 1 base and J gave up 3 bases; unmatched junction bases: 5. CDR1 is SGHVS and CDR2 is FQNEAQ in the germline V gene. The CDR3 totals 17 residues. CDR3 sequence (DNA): TGTGCCAGCAGCTTAGAGGCGACTAGCGGGTACACCGGGGAGCTGTTTTTT. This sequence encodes CASSLEATSGYTGELFF.

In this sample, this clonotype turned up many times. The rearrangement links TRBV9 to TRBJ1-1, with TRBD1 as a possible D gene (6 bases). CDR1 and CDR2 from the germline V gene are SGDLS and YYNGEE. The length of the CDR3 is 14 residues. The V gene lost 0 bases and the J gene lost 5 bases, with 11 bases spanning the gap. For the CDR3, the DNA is TGTGCCAGCAGCGTAGCGACAGGAGGTACTGAAGCTTTCTTT. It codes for CASSVATGGTEAFF.

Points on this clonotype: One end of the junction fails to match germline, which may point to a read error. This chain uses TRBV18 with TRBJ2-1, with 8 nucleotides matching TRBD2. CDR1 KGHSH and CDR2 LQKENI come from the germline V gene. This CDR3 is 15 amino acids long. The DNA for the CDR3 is TGTGCCAGCTCGCCTCCGGGGGGGACTTCCAATGTGCAGTTCTTC. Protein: CASSPPGGTSNVQFF.

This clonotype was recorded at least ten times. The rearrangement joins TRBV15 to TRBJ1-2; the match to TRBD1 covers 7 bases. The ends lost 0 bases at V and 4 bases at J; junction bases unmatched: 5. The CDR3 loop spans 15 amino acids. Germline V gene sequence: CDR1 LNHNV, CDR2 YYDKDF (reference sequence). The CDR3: CATSRDSRDSYGYTF. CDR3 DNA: TGTGCCACCAGCAGAGATTCCCGGGACAGCTATGGCTACACCTTC.

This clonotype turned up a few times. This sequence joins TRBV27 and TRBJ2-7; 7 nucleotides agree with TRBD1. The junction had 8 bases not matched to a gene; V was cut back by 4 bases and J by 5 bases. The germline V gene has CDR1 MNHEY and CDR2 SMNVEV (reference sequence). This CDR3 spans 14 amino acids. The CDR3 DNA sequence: TGTGCCAGCAGTTATCGACAGGGATGGGACGAGCAGTACTTC. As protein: CASSYRQGWDEQYF.

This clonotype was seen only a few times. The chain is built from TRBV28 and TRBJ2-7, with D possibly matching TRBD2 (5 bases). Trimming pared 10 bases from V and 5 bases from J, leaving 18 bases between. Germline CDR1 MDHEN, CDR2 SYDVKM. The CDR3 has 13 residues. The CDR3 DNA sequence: TGTGCCACCGAAATCGGACTGGAGGACGAGCAGTACTTC. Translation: CATEIGLEDEQYF.

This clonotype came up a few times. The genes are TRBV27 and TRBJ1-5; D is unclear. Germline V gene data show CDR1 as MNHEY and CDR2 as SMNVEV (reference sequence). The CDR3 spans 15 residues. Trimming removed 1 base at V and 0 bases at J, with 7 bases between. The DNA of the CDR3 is TGTGCCAGCAGTTTATTACGGAATAGCAATCAGCCCCAGCATTTT. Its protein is CASSLLRNSNQPQHF.

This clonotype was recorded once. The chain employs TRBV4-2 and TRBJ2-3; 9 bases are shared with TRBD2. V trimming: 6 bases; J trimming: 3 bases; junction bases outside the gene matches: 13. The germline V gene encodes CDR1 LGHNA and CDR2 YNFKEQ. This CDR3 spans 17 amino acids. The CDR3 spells CASRGSGRGGNTDTQYF. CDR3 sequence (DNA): TGTGCCAGCAGGGGCTCTGGGCGGGGGGGCAATACAGATACGCAGTATTTT.

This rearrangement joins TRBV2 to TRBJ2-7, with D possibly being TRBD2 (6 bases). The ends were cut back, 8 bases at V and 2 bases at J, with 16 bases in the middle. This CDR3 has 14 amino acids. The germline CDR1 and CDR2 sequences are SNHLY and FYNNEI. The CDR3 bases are TGTGCCAGCCTGTTACTAGCCGGACCCTACGAGCAGTACTTC. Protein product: CASLLLAGPYEQYF.

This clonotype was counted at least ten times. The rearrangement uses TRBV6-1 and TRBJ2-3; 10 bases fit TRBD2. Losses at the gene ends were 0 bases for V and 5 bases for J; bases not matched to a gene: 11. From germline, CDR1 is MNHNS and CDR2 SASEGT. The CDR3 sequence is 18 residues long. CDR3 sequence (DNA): TGTGCCAGCAGTGAAGCGCCACCCAGCGGGAGGGCCGTAGATACGCAGTATTTT. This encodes CASSEAPPSGRAVDTQYF.

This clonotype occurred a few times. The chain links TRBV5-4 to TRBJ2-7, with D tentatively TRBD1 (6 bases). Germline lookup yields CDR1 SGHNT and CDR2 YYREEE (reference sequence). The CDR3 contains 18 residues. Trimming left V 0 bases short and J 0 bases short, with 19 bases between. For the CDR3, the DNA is TGTGCCAGCAGCTTGGTACTCGAGTGGGACACCGTCTCCTACGAGCAGTACTTC. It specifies CASSLVLEWDTVSYEQYF.

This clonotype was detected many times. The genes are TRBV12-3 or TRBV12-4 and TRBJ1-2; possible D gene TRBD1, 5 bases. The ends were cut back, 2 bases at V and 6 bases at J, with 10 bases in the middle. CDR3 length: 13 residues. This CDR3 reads CASSLRGTDGYTF. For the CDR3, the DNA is TGTGCCAGCAGTTTAAGAGGGACCGATGGCTACACCTTC.

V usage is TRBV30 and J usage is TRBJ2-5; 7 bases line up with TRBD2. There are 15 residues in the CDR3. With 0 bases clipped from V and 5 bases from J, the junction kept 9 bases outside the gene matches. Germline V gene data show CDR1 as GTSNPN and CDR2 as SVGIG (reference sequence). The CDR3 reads CAWSVLREAGETQYF. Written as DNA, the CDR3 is TGTGCCTGGAGTGTACTTCGGGAGGCCGGGGAGACCCAGTACTTC. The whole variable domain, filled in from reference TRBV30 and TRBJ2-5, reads SQTIHQWPATLVQPVGSPLSLECTVEGTSNPNLYWYRQAAGRGLQLLFYSVGIGQISSEVPQNLSASRPQDRQFILSSKKLLLSDSGFYLCAWSVLREAGETQYFGPGTRLLVL.

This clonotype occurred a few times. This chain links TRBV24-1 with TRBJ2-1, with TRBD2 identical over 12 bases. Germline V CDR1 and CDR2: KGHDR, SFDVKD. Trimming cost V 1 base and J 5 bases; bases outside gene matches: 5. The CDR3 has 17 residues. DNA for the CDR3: TGTGCCACCAGTGATTTCGGGTGGACTAGCGGGGACAATGAGCAGTTCTTC. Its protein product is CATSDFGWTSGDNEQFF.